The 9 T cell receptor beta chains listed next were all sequenced from one sample in a study of blood T cells in healthy people across ages. Combining a sample-barcoded 5' primer with a J-beta primer mix, a second PCR ran for roughly 7 to 11 cycles. TCRdb processed the 5' RACE reads anew with MiXCR; each CDR3 protein has one entry. The sample comprises around 670,000 distinct CDR3 sequences, approximately 30% of which are singletons, and less than 20% rests with the top ten. The specimen was blood. These receptors all come from a woman over 75 in good health.

This clonotype was seen repeatedly, ten times or more. V usage is TRBV20-1 and J usage is TRBJ2-7; D may be TRBD2 (6 bases). From germline, CDR1 is DFQATT and CDR2 SNEGSKA (reference sequence). The CDR3 has 14 residues. The V and J ends lost 1 base and 4 bases respectively, with 14 bases between them. CDR3 in DNA: TGCAGTGCTAGAGGCGGTCTTGGACTATACGAGCAGTACTTC. Translated, it gives CSARGGLGLYEQYF.

This clonotype showed up just a few times. The genes are TRBV7-9 and TRBJ1-4; D unresolved. The germline V gene encodes CDR1 SEHNR and CDR2 FQNEAQ (reference sequence). V gave up 2 bases and J gave up 1 base, with 8 bases separating them. The CDR3 has 15 amino acids. CDR3 DNA sequence: TGTGCCAGCAGCTTATACGGGGAAACTAATGAAAAACTGTTTTTT. It translates to CASSLYGETNEKLFF.

This clonotype was counted at least ten times. This rearrangement joins TRBV6-5 to TRBJ1-2, with D possibly TRBD1 on 6 matching bases. Trimming stripped 6 bases from V and 4 bases from J, with 21 bases between. CDR3 length: 16 amino acids. Germline V gene lookup returns CDR1 MNHEY and CDR2 SVGAGI. The CDR3 loop is CASSRDRQASSYGYTF. In nucleotides, the CDR3 is TGTGCCAGCAGCCGCGATCGACAGGCGTCTAGCTATGGCTACACCTTC.

As for this clonotype: Possible read error: a much larger clone is one base away. The chain carries TRBV30 and TRBJ2-3; D might be TRBD1 or TRBD2, each matching 5 bases. Germline-derived CDR1 and CDR2 are GTSNPN and SVGIG (reference sequence). Trimming pared 8 bases from V and 2 bases from J, leaving 17 bases between. There are 14 residues in the CDR3. CDR3 amino acids: CAGGRGSPTDTQYF. In DNA form, the CDR3 reads TGTGCCGGAGGTAGGGGCTCCCCCACAGATACGCAGTATTTT.

Note on this clonotype: It may be a read error: a sequence one base away is much more abundant. The rearrangement links TRBV24-1 to TRBJ2-1; 9 bases map to TRBD2. The CDR3 extends over 17 amino acids. The V and J ends lost 8 bases and 13 bases, in that order; junction bases with no gene match: 23. Germline lookup yields CDR1 KGHDR and CDR2 SFDVKD. The CDR3 is CATTVSGGRVKRGTQFF. As DNA, the CDR3 is TGTGCCACCACCGTTAGCGGGGGACGTGTAAAAAGGGGGACCCAGTTCTTC.

The table lists this clonotype with many counts. The chain joins TRBV4-2 to TRBJ1-5; 12 positions match TRBD1. The J segment lost 1 base and the V segment lost 5 bases, leaving 6 bases of the junction unmatched. This CDR3 spans 17 amino acids. CDR1 and CDR2 from the germline V gene are LGHNA and YNFKEQ. Written as DNA, the CDR3 is TGTGCCAGCAGCGCCGTTGGGACAGGGGGCAGCAATCAGCCCCAGCATTTT. It codes for CASSAVGTGGSNQPQHF.

Of note for this clonotype: This could be a read error, since a much larger clone is one nucleotide away. The chain combines TRBV7-2 with TRBJ2-7; 7 positions match TRBD1. With 2 bases clipped from V and 7 bases from J, the junction kept 14 bases outside the gene matches. Germline lookup yields CDR1 SGHTA and CDR2 FQGNSA. The CDR3 totals 16 residues. The CDR3 sequence is CASSLSGQALGNEQYF. In nucleotides, the CDR3 is TGTGCCAGCAGCTTATCCGGACAGGCCTTAGGGAATGAGCAGTACTTC.

This clonotype appeared many times. This rearrangement joins TRBV27 to TRBJ2-1; D unclear. Germline CDR1 and CDR2: MNHEY and SMNVEV (reference sequence). The CDR3 loop spans 15 amino acids. Trimming removed 6 bases from V and 0 bases from J, with 12 bases in between. CDR3 amino acids: CASRLSRSSYNEQFF. CDR3 DNA: TGTGCCAGCAGGCTAAGTAGAAGCTCCTACAATGAGCAGTTCTTC.

This clonotype was counted ten times or more. The chain links TRBV6-2 or TRBV6-3 to TRBJ1-2, with D possibly matching TRBD1 (5 bases). V lost 6 bases and J 5 bases, leaving 10 bases between the germline ends. Looked up from germline, CDR1 is MNHEY and CDR2 is SVGEGT. The CDR3 is 12 residues long. CDR3 DNA sequence: TGTGCCAGCAGCTGGGGCGCATATGGCTACACCTTC. Translation gives CASSWGAYGYTF.